Below, 9 T cell receptor beta chains from the same sample are listed, as sequenced in a study of T-cell memory formation after mild COVID-19. TCRdb reprocessed the 5' RACE reads via MiXCR and lists one record per CDR3 protein. The data contain roughly 550,000 distinct CDR3 sequences, about a fifth of them seen just once; the ten biggest clones take up under 15%. Input material: PBMCs or a T cell subset sorted from them (not recorded which). Source of these receptors: an adult woman who had mild COVID-19 (a few samples of this study predate the infection). Cell type and time point are not known.

This chain uses TRBV29-1 with TRBJ2-7; no definite D call. Germline-derived CDR1 and CDR2 are SQVTM and ANQGSEA. Trimming removed 1 base from V and 3 bases from J, with 10 bases in between. The CDR3 has 13 residues. CDR3 amino acids: CSVEGDNHYEQYF. The CDR3 bases are TGCAGCGTTGAAGGGGATAACCACTACGAGCAGTACTTC.

V usage is TRBV12-3 or TRBV12-4 and J usage is TRBJ2-1; tentative D call: TRBD2 (5 bases). The CDR3 sequence is 14 residues long. V shed 4 bases and J shed 7 bases, with 14 bases lying between them. CDR3 protein: CASSSSGPGNEQFF. The CDR3 nucleotides read TGTGCCAGCAGTTCCTCAGGACCGGGGAATGAGCAGTTCTTC.

The chain links TRBV7-9 to TRBJ2-5, with 9 bases identical to TRBD1. V lost 5 bases, J lost 2 bases, and 9 bases stayed unmatched. This CDR3 has 16 residues. The germline V gene encodes CDR1 SEHNR and CDR2 FQNEAQ (reference sequence). The CDR3: CASSRSGTGQQETQYF. CDR3 bases: TGTGCCAGCAGCCGTAGTGGGACAGGGCAACAAGAGACCCAGTACTTC.

The chain recombines TRBV7-8 with TRBJ1-3; no definite D call. Deletions cut 5 bases from V and 2 bases from J, with 10 bases between. The germline V gene encodes CDR1 SGHVS and CDR2 FQNEAQ. The CDR3 has 14 residues. The CDR3: CASSRAEPGNTIYF. In DNA form, the CDR3 reads TGTGCCAGCAGCCGCGCGGAACCTGGAAACACCATATATTTT.

This clonotype was observed a handful of times. The genes are TRBV7-9 and TRBJ2-3, with 12 bases that match TRBD2. There are 16 residues in the CDR3. Germline trimming cut 0 bases from V and 3 bases from J; bases unmatched to any gene: 1. Germline V lookup: CDR1 SEHNR, CDR2 FQNEAQ (reference sequence). The CDR3 reads CASSLATSGSTDTQYF. The CDR3, as DNA: TGTGCCAGCAGCTTAGCGACTAGCGGGAGTACAGATACGCAGTATTTT.

The rearrangement joins TRBV2 to TRBJ2-3; D possibly corresponds to TRBD2 (5 bases). The V end was cut by 8 bases, the J end by 5 bases, with 17 bases between. The CDR3 has 14 residues. Germline CDR1 reads SNHLY; CDR2 reads FYNNEI. The CDR3 DNA reads TGTGCCAGCGGAGGCCGCAGCCAGCTAGATACGCAGTATTTT. This sequence encodes CASGGRSQLDTQYF.

The rearrangement links TRBV7-3 to TRBJ2-5; 7 bases agree with TRBD2. This CDR3 contains 18 residues. CDR1 SGHTA and CDR2 FQGTGA come from the germline V gene. J gave up 2 bases and V 2 bases, and 14 bases lay outside the gene matches. CDR3 sequence reads: CASSLGRGISGLQETQYF. The CDR3 bases are TGTGCCAGCAGCTTAGGGAGGGGTATCAGCGGGCTACAAGAGACCCAGTACTTC.

The chain employs TRBV20-1 and TRBJ2-2, with 13 bases that match TRBD2. This CDR3 comprises 14 residues. Germline assignment: CDR1 DFQATT and CDR2 SNEGSKA (reference sequence). After removal of 7 bases from V and 1 base from J, the junction contained 0 bases not matched to a gene. The CDR3, as DNA: TGCAGTGGACTAGCGGGGGGGAACACCGGGGAGCTGTTTTTT. Amino acids: CSGLAGGNTGELFF.

The chain couples TRBV25-1 to TRBJ1-1; TRBD1 matches 7 bases. Germline CDR1 MGHDK, CDR2 SYGVNS. After removal of 4 bases from V and 1 base from J, the junction contained 6 bases not matched to a gene. CDR3 length: 15 residues. The CDR3 loop reads CASSVAGGENTEAFF. CDR3 nucleotide sequence: TGTGCCAGCAGTGTAGCAGGGGGGGAGAACACTGAAGCTTTCTTT.